This T cell receptor (beta chain) was sequenced during a study of technical replicates of blood from several donors. This clone was picked up one time. Germline CDR1 and CDR2: SGDLS and YYNGEE. The CDR3 covers 15 residues. V lost 4 bases, J lost 1 base, and 13 bases lay in between. The data were produced by immunoSEQ multiplex PCR, yet TCRdb's version contains in-frame clones alone and is incomplete. The table records about 66,000 clones, about 90% of them present only once. The receptor was derived from a human donor in good health. The sample comprised T cells isolated from PBMCs. The chain is built from TRBV9 and TRBJ2-3, with D possibly being TRBD1 (5 bases). CDR3 DNA sequence: TGTGCCAGCAGCATCAGGGTTTGGGGCACAGATACGCAGTATTTT. Amino acids: CASSIRVWGTDTQYF.